This entry lists 23 T cell receptor beta chains sequenced from one sample in a study of T-cell reconstitution after alpha-beta-depleted transplantation in children. Construction of the TCRbeta library involved unique molecular identifiers. MiXCR, run by TCRdb on the PCR reads, gives a single entry per CDR3 protein. The top ten hold approximately 7.6% of the sample, which has roughly 120,000 distinct CDR3 sequences, under 13% seen once. The sequences come from PBMCs from the stem cell graft donor, collected from the stem cell graft. All receptors come from a human donor who donated a stem cell graft to a child with acute lymphoblastic leukemia.

The table lists this clonotype with many counts. V and J are TRBV20-1 and TRBJ2-7; 8 bases match TRBD2. The CDR3 length is 17 residues. Germline loops: CDR1 DFQATT, CDR2 SNEGSKA (reference sequence). J was trimmed by 3 bases and V by 0 bases; bases with no gene match: 13. The CDR3 protein is CSARDLASGGLGYEQYF. The CDR3, as DNA: TGCAGTGCTAGAGATCTAGCGTCGGGAGGGCTAGGCTACGAGCAGTACTTC.

This clonotype was observed at least ten times. J is TRBJ2-2 and V is TRBV27; D possibly corresponds to TRBD1 (6 bases). CDR1 and CDR2 from the germline V gene are MNHEY and SMNVEV (reference sequence). The CDR3 loop spans 14 amino acids. Between the trimmed V and J ends, which lost 4 bases and 0 bases, there was a span of 6 bases. CDR3 protein: CASSWTANTGELFF. The CDR3 region has the DNA TGTGCCAGCAGTTGGACAGCGAACACCGGGGAGCTGTTTTTT.

There are many counts of this clonotype. The chain uses TRBV29-1 and TRBJ2-7; 10 nucleotides align to TRBD1. Germline V gives CDR1 SQVTM, CDR2 ANQGSEA. The CDR3 runs 13 residues. The V and J ends lost 7 bases and 2 bases, in that order; junction bases with no gene match: 5. This CDR3 is CSDWDRGPYEQYF. The CDR3 DNA reads as TGCAGCGATTGGGACAGGGGCCCCTACGAGCAGTACTTC.

The sample holds many counts of this clonotype. The CDR3 nucleotides read TGTGCCAGTAGAACCGGGACCACCTACAATGAGCAGTTCTTC. Translating gives CASRTGTTYNEQFF. The rearrangement joins TRBV19 to TRBJ2-1; tentatively, D is TRBD1 or TRBD2 (5 bases each). V was cut by 6 bases and J by 2 bases, with 11 bases left in between. The V gene's germline CDR1 is LNHDA and CDR2 SQIVND (reference sequence). The CDR3 has 14 amino acids.

This clonotype was counted at least ten times. The V call is TRBV15, the J call TRBJ2-7; D perhaps matches TRBD2 (6 bases). The germline V and J ends were trimmed by 2 bases and 3 bases, with 14 bases remaining between them. Germline V gene sequence: CDR1 LNHNV, CDR2 YYDKDF (reference sequence). CDR3 length: 15 amino acids. CDR3 region: CATSRPLGGYYEQYF. The CDR3 nucleotides read TGTGCCACCAGCAGACCGTTGGGGGGTTACTACGAGCAGTACTTC.

In this sample, this clonotype turned up many times. The chain has TRBV9 and TRBJ2-6; D gene unclear. The ends were cut back, 6 bases at V and 2 bases at J, with 18 bases in the middle. The CDR3 length is 17 residues. The germline V gene encodes CDR1 SGDLS and CDR2 YYNGEE. DNA for the CDR3: TGTGCCAGCAACCGGGTTGGGGTTGCACCTGGGGCCAACGTCCTGACTTTC. Protein sequence: CASNRVGVAPGANVLTF.

This clonotype was counted ten times or more. This chain connects TRBV4-2 to TRBJ2-6, with D possibly being TRBD1 or TRBD2 (6 bases each). Trimming took off 4 bases at V and 2 bases at J, with 21 bases between the two ends. CDR1 and CDR2 (germline): LGHNA, YNFKEQ. The CDR3 is made up of 19 amino acids. DNA of the CDR3: TGTGCCAGCAGCCGCCCAGTGGGGGGCATGAGAGCTGGGGCCAACGTCCTGACTTTC. Its protein is CASSRPVGGMRAGANVLTF.

This clonotype was found a few times. The chain recombines TRBV19 with TRBJ2-7, with D possibly matching TRBD1 (5 bases). This CDR3 is 13 amino acids long. Trimming stripped 1 base from V and 11 bases from J, with 15 bases between. Germline-derived CDR1 and CDR2 are LNHDA and SQIVND (reference sequence). As DNA, the CDR3 is TGTGCCAGTAGTATAGTGAGGAACAGGAGTAAGTACTTC. Its translation is CASSIVRNRSKYF.

This clonotype occurred many times. This rearrangement joins TRBV29-1 to TRBJ2-7, with 11 bases identical to TRBD1. This CDR3 region has 13 residues. V was clipped by 5 bases and J by 7 bases; unmatched bases: 7. Germline assignment: CDR1 SQVTM and CDR2 ANQGSEA. The DNA of the CDR3 is TGCAGCGTTACTGGACAGGGGGCGGGAGAGCAGTACTTC. Translation gives CSVTGQGAGEQYF.

This clonotype has a count of ten or more. V and J are TRBV27 and TRBJ2-7, with 8 positions matching TRBD2. The germline V gene has CDR1 MNHEY and CDR2 SMNVEV (reference sequence). The CDR3 length is 14 residues. As DNA, the CDR3 is TGTGCAACTAGAGGAGCGGGGGACTCCTACGAGCAGTACTTC. Encoded protein: CATRGAGDSYEQYF.

The sample holds many counts of this clonotype. The CDR3 coding sequence is TGTGCCAGCAGCTTAGCCTCTGGACAGGGGGCAAAGGTGAACACTGAAGCTTTCTTT. Protein product: CASSLASGQGAKVNTEAFF. V is TRBV7-8 and J is TRBJ1-1, with 11 bases that match TRBD1. Germline loops: CDR1 SGHVS, CDR2 FQNEAQ. The CDR3 spans 19 residues. The V gene end was trimmed by 0 bases and the J gene end by 0 bases; junction bases not matched to a gene: 9. The full variable domain, in which reference TRBV7-8 and TRBJ1-1 provide the parts outside the CDR3, is GAGVSQSPRYKVAKRGQDVALRCDPISGHVSLFWYQQALGQGPEFLTYFQNEAQLDKSGLPSDRFFAERPEGSVSTLKIQRTQQEDSAVYLCASSLASGQGAKVNTEAFFGQGTRLTVV.

This clonotype appeared many times. The chain combines TRBV12-3 or TRBV12-4 with TRBJ2-5; 7 bases align to TRBD1. The CDR3 has 15 amino acids. Trimming cost V 6 bases and J 2 bases; bases outside gene matches: 9. The DNA of the CDR3 is TGTGCCAGCAGCCCTGACAGGGCACCGCAAGAGACCCAGTACTTC. It encodes CASSPDRAPQETQYF.

This clonotype was detected ten times or more. The rearrangement joins TRBV5-1 to TRBJ2-7; weak D call: TRBD1 (5 bases). The V end was cut by 4 bases, the J end by 2 bases, with 16 bases between. Germline loops: CDR1 SGHRS, CDR2 YFSETQ. The CDR3 covers 15 residues. CDR3: CASSPTRGLAYEQYF. In DNA form, the CDR3 reads TGCGCCAGCAGCCCGACAAGGGGTCTCGCCTACGAGCAGTACTTC. The entire variable domain, with the rest obtained from reference TRBV5-1 and TRBJ2-7, is as follows: KAGVTQTPRYLIKTRGQQVTLSCSPISGHRSVSWYQQTPGQGLQFLFEYFSETQRNKGNFPGRFSGRQFSNSRSEMNVSTLELGDSALYLCASSPTRGLAYEQYFGPGTRLTVT.

This clonotype showed up many times. The V and J genes are TRBV19 and TRBJ1-4; tentative D call: TRBD1 (6 bases). The CDR3 length is 15 residues. Germline CDR1 LNHDA, CDR2 SQIVND (reference sequence). The V gene lost 6 bases and the J gene lost 8 bases, with 19 bases spanning the gap. CDR3 sequence: CASRIRNRVEEKLFF. The CDR3 DNA is TGTGCCAGTAGGATAAGGAACAGGGTTGAAGAAAAACTGTTTTTT.

V is TRBV7-3 and J is TRBJ2-1, with 7 nucleotides matching TRBD2. CDR1 and CDR2 (germline): SGHTA, FQGTGA. Trimming removed 5 bases from V and 7 bases from J; junction bases left unmatched: 11. The CDR3 has 15 amino acids. The CDR3 here is CASSPGLVGLNEQFF. CDR3 DNA: TGTGCCAGCAGCCCAGGACTAGTGGGTTTGAATGAGCAGTTCTTC.

For this clonotype: This clone may be a read error of a much larger clone one base away. V usage is TRBV4-3 and J usage is TRBJ2-5, with 9 bases aligning to TRBD2. This CDR3 comprises 17 residues. Losses at the gene ends were 4 bases for V and 5 bases for J; bases not matched to a gene: 14. Germline CDR1 and CDR2: LGHNA and YSLEER. CDR3 in amino acids: CASSRRVGAGGFETQYF. CDR3 bases: TGCGCCAGCAGCCGAAGAGTAGGAGCGGGAGGCTTCGAGACCCAGTACTTC.

This clonotype was counted ten times or more. The chain's CDR3 is CSASATSGRPYSYNEQFF. The CDR3 bases are TGCAGTGCTTCCGCGACTAGCGGGAGACCCTACTCCTACAATGAGCAGTTCTTC. The rearrangement uses TRBV20-1 and TRBJ2-1, with 12 bases matching TRBD2. The CDR3 has 18 amino acids. Germline V lookup: CDR1 DFQATT, CDR2 SNEGSKA (reference sequence). Losses at the gene ends were 5 bases for V and 0 bases for J; bases not matched to a gene: 11.

This clonotype occurred many times. V is TRBV5-5 and J is TRBJ1-1; the D is unclear. The CDR3 has 12 residues. Germline CDR1 and CDR2: SGHKS and YYEKEE (reference sequence). V lost 4 bases and J 3 bases, leaving 7 bases between the germline ends. The CDR3 region is CASSPGYTEAFF. CDR3 bases: TGTGCCAGCAGCCCGGGGTACACTGAAGCTTTCTTT.

This clonotype was detected ten times or more. This chain links TRBV20-1 with TRBJ2-7; no clear D. CDR1 and CDR2 from the germline V gene are DFQATT and SNEGSKA (reference sequence). Trimming pared 1 base from V and 5 bases from J, leaving 6 bases between. This CDR3 spans 11 amino acids. The CDR3 nucleotides are TGCAGTGCTAGAGGTGCAGACGAGCAGTACTTC. It encodes CSARGADEQYF.

With respect to this clonotype: A much larger clone differs from this one at a single base, so this may be a read error. The rearrangement links TRBV18 to TRBJ1-2; perhaps TRBD1 as D (6 bases). Germline loops: CDR1 KGHSH, CDR2 LQKENI. This CDR3 is built from 13 residues. V was cut by 2 bases and J by 2 bases, with 6 bases left in between. This chain's CDR3 is CASSPGGNYGYTF. Written as DNA, the CDR3 is TGTGCCAGCTCACCAGGGGGCAACTATGGCTACACCTTC.

This clonotype was seen many times. This sequence joins TRBV12-3 or TRBV12-4 and TRBJ2-7, with D possibly matching TRBD2 (5 bases). V was clipped by 2 bases and J by 2 bases, with 10 bases between them. The CDR3 has 14 residues. The CDR3 reads CASSLWRNTYEQYF. DNA of the CDR3: TGTGCCAGCAGTTTATGGAGGAATACCTACGAGCAGTACTTC.

This clonotype was found a few times. This rearrangement joins TRBV27 to TRBJ1-2; TRBD1 might be the D (5 bases). Trimming left V 5 bases short and J 0 bases short, with 13 bases between. The CDR3 covers 15 residues. CDR1 is MNHEY and CDR2 is SMNVEV in the germline V gene (reference sequence). CDR3 sequence (DNA): TGTGCCAGCAGTCGGGGGTGGAGAGCTAACTATGGCTACACCTTC. It translates to CASSRGWRANYGYTF.

This clonotype was seen repeatedly, ten times or more. The rearrangement uses TRBV9 and TRBJ2-2; D remains unclear. The germline V gene encodes CDR1 SGDLS and CDR2 YYNGEE. The V end was cut by 4 bases, the J end by 1 base, with 20 bases between. The length of the CDR3 is 18 residues. The CDR3 region has the DNA TGTGCCAGCAGCCCGGGTTCAAGTAGGCGGTTGAACACCGGGGAGCTGTTTTTT. Its translation: CASSPGSSRRLNTGELFF.